Sequencing of this T cell receptor (beta chain) was carried out in a study of blood T cell repertoires in COVID-19. Study background: COVID-19 samples, acute and convalescent, were from the United States, Italy and Spain. PBMCs, B-cell-depleted T cells, or T cells provided the cDNA or gDNA that made up the material.

Per germline, CDR1 KGHSH and CDR2 LQKENI. Trimming took 2 bases from V and 0 from J, leaving 11 bases between them. CDR3 length equals 15 residues. Original handling: Reference gene primers were amplified, and this amplification served to estimate nucleated cell counts. The method was immunoSEQ multiplex PCR; TCRdb's version includes in-frame clones alone and lacks a portion of them. That table is the source of V, J and clone size, and D and trimming were worked out from the DNA. The data hold about 52,000 clones, with around 81% observed a single time. The chain couples TRBV18 to TRBJ2-7; possibly TRBD1 for D (5 bases). The sequencing sample was made of peripheral blood. The sequence was collected from an older man with active COVID-19. The CDR3 loop reads CASSPSTVSSYEQYF. The CDR3 DNA follows: TGTGCCAGCTCACCATCGACAGTGAGCTCCTACGAGCAGTACTTC.